The 15 T cell receptor beta chains in this list originate from one sample, sequenced in a study of blood T cell repertoires in COVID-19. Assay used: immunoSEQ multiplex PCR; TCRdb lists only in-frame clones, some missing. Of roughly 290,000 clones in the sample, roughly 89% were seen once. The sample taken for sequencing was PBMCs or T cells enriched from blood (not recorded which). The receptors stem from a middle-aged woman who had recovered from COVID-19.

The rearrangement links TRBV5-1 to TRBJ1-2; 8 bases line up with TRBD1. The J segment lost 6 bases and the V segment lost 4 bases, leaving 8 bases of the junction unmatched. Germline V gene data show CDR1 as SGHRS and CDR2 as YFSETQ. The CDR3 extends over 14 amino acids. DNA of the CDR3: TGCGCCAGCAGCCCCTGGACAGGGAGGGATGGCTACACCTTC. It encodes CASSPWTGRDGYTF. Filled out from reference TRBV5-1 and TRBJ1-2, the complete variable domain reads KAGVTQTPRYLIKTRGQQVTLSCSPISGHRSVSWYQQTPGQGLQFLFEYFSETQRNKGNFPGRFSGRQFSNSRSEMNVSTLELGDSALYLCASSPWTGRDGYTFGSGTRLTVV.

This clone was picked up a small number of times. The chain employs TRBV7-2 and TRBJ1-2; tentative D call: TRBD1 (6 bases). The V gene lost 1 base and the J gene lost 8 bases, with 8 bases spanning the gap. CDR1 and CDR2 (germline): SGHTA, FQGNSA. The CDR3 extends over 12 amino acids. CDR3 coding DNA: TGTGCCAGCAGCTTAGGGACAGACGGCTACACCTTC. It codes for CASSLGTDGYTF. The variable domain in full, completed from reference TRBV7-2 and TRBJ1-2, reads GAGVSQSPSNKVTEKGKDVELRCDPISGHTALYWYRQSLGQGLEFLIYFQGNSAPDKSGLPSDRFSAERTGGSVSTLTIQRTQQEDSAVYLCASSLGTDGYTFGSGTRLTVV.

The J gene is TRBJ2-7, the V gene TRBV6-2 or TRBV6-3; TRBD1 matches 7 bases. The CDR3 consists of 15 residues. With 5 bases clipped from V and 0 bases from J, the junction kept 7 bases outside the gene matches. Germline values: CDR1 MNHEY, CDR2 SVGEGT. CDR3 residues: CASSPGRDSSYEQYF. As DNA, the CDR3 is TGTGCCAGCAGTCCAGGTCGGGACAGCTCCTACGAGCAGTACTTC.

The CDR3 DNA follows: TGTGCCAGCAGCCAGGGACAAGGGGCGAGCTCCTACAATGAGCAGTTCTTC. Protein product: CASSQGQGASSYNEQFF. The V call is TRBV4-2, the J call TRBJ2-1, with a tentative D call TRBD1 (6 bases). The CDR3 totals 17 residues. The V gene lost 3 bases and the J gene lost 0 bases, with 15 bases spanning the gap. The V gene's germline CDR1 is LGHNA and CDR2 YNFKEQ.

The rearrangement joins TRBV12-5 to TRBJ1-5, with D tentatively TRBD1 (6 bases). Germline CDR1 LGHNT, CDR2 FRNRAP. The CDR3 loop spans 19 amino acids. Trimming stripped 2 bases from V and 3 bases from J, with 23 bases between. The CDR3 coding sequence is TGTGCTAGTGGTTTGTCCCTCCCCGCCATGGTGGGGGCCAATCAGCCCCAGCATTTT. This codes for CASGLSLPAMVGANQPQHF.

The chain has TRBV18 and TRBJ2-3, with 9 bases fitting TRBD2. J gave up 0 bases and V 1 base, and 2 bases lay outside the gene matches. This CDR3 comprises 16 residues. Germline V gives CDR1 KGHSH, CDR2 LQKENI. The CDR3 here is CASSPLGLASTDTQYF. As DNA, the CDR3 is TGTGCCAGCTCACCACTAGGACTAGCGAGCACAGATACGCAGTATTTT.

This chain links TRBV19 with TRBJ1-2; no firm D call. With 7 bases removed from V and 2 bases from J, the gap between germline ends came to 20 bases. The CDR3 has 16 amino acids. CDR1 and CDR2 from the germline V gene are LNHDA and SQIVND (reference sequence). The CDR3 bases are TGTGCCAGTACCCCCGCCACAGTAGGTTTAAACTATGGCTACACCTTC. Translating gives CASTPATVGLNYGYTF.

The rearrangement uses TRBV14 and TRBJ2-4, with TRBD1 as a possible D gene (6 bases). From germline, CDR1 is SGHDN and CDR2 FVKESK. This CDR3 contains 15 residues. V was clipped by 6 bases and J by 5 bases, with 17 bases between them. CDR3 sequence reads: CASSLAWGRENIQYF. The CDR3, as DNA: TGTGCCAGCAGTCTAGCATGGGGGCGCGAAAACATTCAGTACTTC.

J is TRBJ2-7 and V is TRBV3-1 (or the pseudogene TRBV3-2); 8 bases are shared with TRBD1. Germline assignment: CDR1 LGHDT and CDR2 YNNKEL (reference sequence). CDR3 length: 14 amino acids. The V gene end was trimmed by 1 base and the J gene end by 3 bases; junction bases not matched to a gene: 2. The CDR3 bases are TGTGCCAGCAGCCAAGTACAGGGGGTCTACGAGCAGTACTTC. Residues: CASSQVQGVYEQYF.

The J gene is TRBJ1-5, the V gene TRBV6-8, with D unclear. Germline CDR1 reads MNHGY; CDR2 reads SAAAGT. V lost 1 base, J lost 5 bases, and 12 bases lay in between. This CDR3 has 15 residues. The CDR3 DNA reads as TGTGCCAGCAGTTACTTGCGGGTCGCTCATCAGCCCCAGCATTTT. It translates to CASSYLRVAHQPQHF.

The V gene is TRBV30, the J gene TRBJ2-7; 7 bases align to TRBD1. Unmatched junction bases numbered 22, after V lost 4 bases and J lost 1 base. The germline CDR1 and CDR2 sequences are GTSNPN and SVGIG (reference sequence). This CDR3 spans 19 amino acids. CDR3 DNA: TGTGCCTGGAAGCCGAGAAGCAGAGCGTTAAGACAGGGTTCCTACGAGCAGTACTTC. This encodes CAWKPRSRALRQGSYEQYF.

This chain links TRBV2 with TRBJ1-1; no clear D. CDR3 length: 14 residues. Germline V lookup: CDR1 SNHLY, CDR2 FYNNEI. V was cut by 5 bases and J by 0 bases, with 10 bases left in between. CDR3 region: CASSNKQMNTEAFF. CDR3 nucleotides: TGTGCCAGCAGTAATAAACAGATGAACACTGAAGCTTTCTTT.

The V gene is TRBV29-1, the J gene TRBJ2-1, with D possibly TRBD2 on 6 matching bases. V lost 5 bases, J lost 3 bases, and 11 bases lay in between. This CDR3 is built from 13 residues. In germline, CDR1 is SQVTM, CDR2 ANQGSEA. The CDR3 DNA sequence: TGCAGCGTTAGTACTAGCCACTACAATGAGCAGTTCTTC. Translation gives CSVSTSHYNEQFF.

The V and J genes are TRBV19 and TRBJ1-1; 8 nucleotides line up with TRBD1. Germline CDR1 reads LNHDA; CDR2 reads SQIVND (reference sequence). CDR3 length: 16 residues. V trimming: 7 bases; J trimming: 0 bases; junction bases outside the gene matches: 10. This chain's CDR3 is CASTPMDRDMNTEAFF. The CDR3 nucleotides are TGTGCCAGTACCCCAATGGACAGGGACATGAACACTGAAGCTTTCTTT.

The chain's CDR3 is CASSMGVRNQPQHF. The CDR3 coding sequence is TGTGCCAGTAGTATGGGAGTACGCAATCAGCCCCAGCATTTT. J is TRBJ1-5 and V is TRBV19; D call uncertain. Between the trimmed V and J ends, which lost 3 bases and 2 bases, there was a span of 8 bases. CDR1 and CDR2 from the germline V gene are LNHDA and SQIVND (reference sequence). CDR3 size: 14 residues.